This entry lists 32 T cell receptor beta chains sequenced from one sample in a study of OX40 agonist ivuxolimab in advanced cancers. Clones were read by immunoSEQ multiplex PCR, and TCRdb kept only the in-frame ones, dropping some. This table holds around 69,000 clones, roughly nine tenths found once. The sequences come from CD4+ or CD8+ T cells sorted from blood, collected in a trial of the OX40 agonist ivuxolimab. The receptors originated from an adult with an advanced solid tumor such as melanoma, head and neck, liver or kidney cancer.

This rearrangement joins TRBV5-1 to TRBJ2-7; 7 bases fit TRBD2. The V gene end was trimmed by 0 bases and the J gene end by 3 bases; junction bases not matched to a gene: 6. This CDR3 contains 15 residues. Per the germline V gene, CDR1 is SGHRS and CDR2 is YFSETQ. The CDR3 DNA sequence: TGCGCCAGCAGCTTGGGAGGCGGGAGAGGCTACGAGCAGTACTTC. Translated: CASSLGGGRGYEQYF.

This chain uses TRBV19 with TRBJ2-2, with 8 bases matching TRBD1. With V trimmed by 10 bases and J by 6 bases, 7 bases remained unmatched. The germline CDR1 and CDR2 sequences are LNHDA and SQIVND (reference sequence). CDR3 length: 13 residues. The CDR3 protein is CATWTGQAGELFF. CDR3 DNA sequence: TGTGCCACATGGACAGGGCAGGCCGGGGAGCTGTTTTTT.

This chain links TRBV6-6 with TRBJ1-4; D not certain. This CDR3 spans 12 amino acids. Germline CDR1 is MNHNY and CDR2 is SVGAGI (reference sequence). The ends were cut back, 4 bases at V and 5 bases at J, with 5 bases in the middle. CDR3 sequence reads: CASSSSNEKLFF. DNA of the CDR3: TGTGCCAGCAGTTCATCAAATGAAAAACTGTTTTTT.

A word on this clone: One junction end disagrees with the germline gene, perhaps due to a read error. The chain uses TRBV5-1 and TRBJ2-1, with TRBD1 matching 8 bases. The V gene's germline CDR1 is SGHRS and CDR2 YFSETQ. This CDR3 has 14 amino acids. The DNA for the CDR3 is TGTGCCAGCAGCCCTGGGACAGGTCAAAGGGGGCAGTTCTTC. As protein: CASSPGTGQRGQFF.

CDR3 sequence reads: CASSPGVVETQYF. The CDR3 DNA reads TGTGCCAGCTCACCCGGGGTGGTCGAGACCCAGTACTTC. The genes are TRBV18 and TRBJ2-5; tentatively, D is TRBD2 (5 bases). The V end was cut by 3 bases, the J end by 5 bases, with 10 bases between. This CDR3 spans 13 amino acids. Germline CDR1 reads KGHSH; CDR2 reads LQKENI.

CDR3 bases: TGTGCCAGCGGAGGACCCATACCTTCCTACGAGCAGTACTTC. It yields the protein CASGGPIPSYEQYF. This chain links TRBV27 with TRBJ2-7, with D possibly TRBD2 on 5 matching bases. CDR1 and CDR2 from the germline V gene are MNHEY and SMNVEV (reference sequence). Trimming shortened V by 8 bases and J by 1 base, and 15 bases separated the two germline ends. This CDR3 has 14 amino acids.

The chain employs TRBV11-3 and TRBJ1-1; possible D gene TRBD1, 5 bases. The CDR3 is 12 residues long. Germline loops: CDR1 SGHNT, CDR2 YENEEA. V lost 2 bases and J lost 7, with 8 bases in between. The CDR3 is CASSLMGGEAFF. DNA for the CDR3: TGTGCCAGCAGCTTAATGGGGGGTGAAGCTTTCTTT.

The V call is TRBV2, the J call TRBJ2-3; TRBD2 matches 9 bases. CDR3 size: 16 residues. CDR1 is SNHLY, CDR2 FYNNEI, per germline. V shed 8 bases, J shed 4 bases, and the junction held 13 bases outside the gene matches. CDR3 loop: CASGREGRGGADTQYF. The CDR3 nucleotides are TGTGCCAGCGGGCGGGAGGGCCGGGGGGGCGCAGATACGCAGTATTTT.

Only one count was recorded for this clone. V is TRBV18 and J is TRBJ2-3; 13 nucleotides align to TRBD2. The CDR3 has 18 residues. Germline lookup yields CDR1 KGHSH and CDR2 LQKENI. Trimming at V came to 0 bases and at J to 3 bases, leaving 6 bases not matched to a gene. The CDR3 is CASSPPSGLAGWTDTQYF. The CDR3 bases are TGTGCCAGCTCACCACCCTCGGGACTAGCGGGATGGACAGATACGCAGTATTTT.

The chain combines TRBV11-3 with TRBJ2-1; D might be TRBD1 or TRBD2, each matching 5 bases. This CDR3 region has 15 residues. V lost 1 base to trimming and J lost 8 bases, with 15 bases between them. The V gene's germline CDR1 is SGHNT and CDR2 YENEEA. The CDR3 loop is CASSLVGPENDEQFF. In DNA form, the CDR3 reads TGTGCCAGCAGCTTAGTGGGACCGGAAAACGATGAGCAGTTCTTC. Based on the CDR3 plus reference TRBV11-3 and TRBJ2-1, the full variable domain is EAGVVQSPRYKIIEKKQPVAFWCNPISGHNTLYWYLQNLGQGPELLIRYENEEAVDDSQLPKDRFSAERLKGVDSTLKIQPAELGDSAVYLCASSLVGPENDEQFFGPGTRLTVL.

The chain has TRBV14 and TRBJ2-5; 10 bases fit TRBD2. Germline CDR1 reads SGHDN; CDR2 reads FVKESK. The CDR3 has 16 residues. The trim removed 4 bases at V and 1 base at J, leaving 6 bases unmatched. DNA of the CDR3: TGTGCCAGCAGCCGTAGGAGACTAGCGGGCCAAGAGACCCAGTACTTC. As protein: CASSRRRLAGQETQYF.

This chain joins TRBV7-9 and TRBJ1-4, with TRBD1 identical over 11 bases. Germline V lookup: CDR1 SEHNR, CDR2 FQNEAQ (reference sequence). This CDR3 is 14 amino acids long. Germline trimming cut 4 bases from V and 5 bases from J; bases unmatched to any gene: 0. The chain's CDR3 is CASSWDRGNEKLFF. The CDR3 bases are TGTGCCAGCAGCTGGGACAGGGGGAATGAAAAACTGTTTTTT.

J is TRBJ1-1 and V is TRBV6-5, with D possibly matching TRBD1 (6 bases). V lost 6 bases and J 1 base, leaving 12 bases between the germline ends. Germline CDR1 MNHEY, CDR2 SVGAGI. The CDR3 has 14 residues. The CDR3 bases are TGTGCCAGCAGACTAGACAGGCAGAACACTGAAGCTTTCTTT. Protein product: CASRLDRQNTEAFF.

The genes are TRBV5-1 and TRBJ2-7; 7 bases fit TRBD1. The trim removed 1 base at V and 1 base at J, leaving 2 bases unmatched. CDR3 length: 14 residues. CDR1 is SGHRS and CDR2 is YFSETQ in the germline V gene. CDR3 sequence reads: CASSLMGQSYEQYF. The DNA for the CDR3 is TGCGCCAGCAGCTTGATGGGACAGTCCTACGAGCAGTACTTC.

J is TRBJ2-3 and V is TRBV6-5; TRBD2 matches at 8 bases. Per germline, CDR1 MNHEY and CDR2 SVGAGI. The CDR3 runs 14 residues. V was pared by 6 bases and J by 1 base, with 3 bases of the junction left unmatched. Here the CDR3 reads CASRDSGGTDTQYF. The DNA for the CDR3 is TGTGCCAGCAGGGATAGCGGGGGCACAGATACGCAGTATTTT.

The gene calls are TRBV5-1 and TRBJ2-7; D remains ambiguous. There are 14 residues in the CDR3. Germline V lookup: CDR1 SGHRS, CDR2 YFSETQ. V dropped 4 bases and J dropped 4 bases, with 15 bases sitting between them. The CDR3 here is CASSRNTDPYEQYF. CDR3 coding DNA: TGCGCCAGCAGCCGTAACACGGACCCTTACGAGCAGTACTTC. Based on the CDR3 plus reference TRBV5-1 and TRBJ2-7, the full variable domain is KAGVTQTPRYLIKTRGQQVTLSCSPISGHRSVSWYQQTPGQGLQFLFEYFSETQRNKGNFPGRFSGRQFSNSRSEMNVSTLELGDSALYLCASSRNTDPYEQYFGPGTRLTVT.

The V and J genes are TRBV5-1 and TRBJ2-7; 8 positions agree with TRBD2. This CDR3 spans 15 amino acids. Germline V gives CDR1 SGHRS, CDR2 YFSETQ. Germline trimming cut 2 bases from V and 9 bases from J; bases unmatched to any gene: 13. The DNA for the CDR3 is TGCGCCAGCAGCTTCTCTCGGGAGGGCGGTGGTGGGCAGTACTTC. Its translation: CASSFSREGGGGQYF.

The chain recombines TRBV19 with TRBJ1-5, with 7 bases matching TRBD1. Germline CDR1 is LNHDA and CDR2 is SQIVND (reference sequence). Trimming removed 10 bases from V and 4 bases from J; junction bases left unmatched: 13. CDR3 size: 15 residues. CDR3 sequence: CATQGGGSRNQPQHF. Written as DNA, the CDR3 is TGTGCCACCCAAGGGGGCGGCAGCAGGAATCAGCCCCAGCATTTT.

The genes are TRBV27 and TRBJ2-7, with D tentatively TRBD1 (5 bases). The V gene's germline CDR1 is MNHEY and CDR2 SMNVEV (reference sequence). The CDR3 loop spans 14 amino acids. V gave up 5 bases and J gave up 4 bases, with 15 bases separating them. CDR3 DNA: TGTGCCAGCAGTCCTACCTCAGGGATTTACGAGCAGTACTTC. Its protein product is CASSPTSGIYEQYF.

The chain uses TRBV19 and TRBJ1-2; perhaps TRBD1 as D (6 bases). This CDR3 comprises 18 residues. Germline loops: CDR1 LNHDA, CDR2 SQIVND (reference sequence). V was trimmed by 1 base and J by 2 bases, leaving 20 bases between them. The DNA of the CDR3 is TGTGCCAGTAGTATAGGTCCAGCAAAGGGGGATATGAACTATGGCTACACCTTC. Amino acid sequence: CASSIGPAKGDMNYGYTF.

J is TRBJ1-6 and V is TRBV6-5; a possible D gene is TRBD1 (6 bases). V was shortened by 0 bases and J by 8 bases, with 11 bases between the two germline ends. The CDR3 loop spans 15 amino acids. Germline lookup yields CDR1 MNHEY and CDR2 SVGAGI. The CDR3: CASSYSRGGDSPLHF. In DNA, the CDR3 is TGTGCCAGCAGTTACTCGAGAGGGGGGGATTCACCCCTCCACTTT.

The V call is TRBV6-5, the J call TRBJ1-3; D gene ambiguous. The germline V gene has CDR1 MNHEY and CDR2 SVGAGI. Trimming pared 0 bases from V and 7 bases from J, leaving 13 bases between. The CDR3 extends over 15 amino acids. CDR3 residues: CASSYSGSGMNTIYF. CDR3 nucleotide sequence: TGTGCCAGCAGTTACTCTGGGTCCGGAATGAACACCATATATTTT.

The CDR3 nucleotides are TGTGCCAGTAGTATACAGGTCTCTGGAAACACCATATATTTT. Translation gives CASSIQVSGNTIYF. The chain uses TRBV19 and TRBJ1-3; D unresolved. The length of the CDR3 is 14 residues. Trimming took 2 bases from V and 0 from J, leaving 5 bases between them. Per the germline V gene, CDR1 is LNHDA and CDR2 is SQIVND (reference sequence).

The chain combines TRBV28 with TRBJ2-7, with 11 bases aligning to TRBD2. Germline trimming cut 4 bases from V and 6 bases from J; bases unmatched to any gene: 8. Germline lookup yields CDR1 MDHEN and CDR2 SYDVKM. The CDR3 length is 15 residues. The CDR3 coding sequence is TGTGCCAGCAGTTCGACTAGCGGGGTCCATCGCGAGCAGTACTTC. Protein sequence: CASSSTSGVHREQYF.

This CDR3 is CSVVWTGAYGYTF. For the CDR3, the DNA is TGCAGCGTTGTCTGGACAGGGGCCTATGGCTACACCTTC. The chain joins TRBV29-1 to TRBJ1-2; 9 bases are a match to TRBD1. This CDR3 spans 13 amino acids. Per the germline V gene, CDR1 is SQVTM and CDR2 is ANQGSEA. The junction had 4 bases not matched to a gene; V was cut back by 4 bases and J by 4 bases.

The chain couples TRBV2 to TRBJ2-1; D is unclear. The CDR3 length is 12 residues. Trimming took off 2 bases at V and 7 bases at J, with 6 bases between the two ends. Germline V gene lookup returns CDR1 SNHLY and CDR2 FYNNEI. The CDR3 is CASSESANEQFF. In nucleotides, the CDR3 is TGTGCCAGCAGTGAAAGCGCAAATGAGCAGTTCTTC.

This chain links TRBV7-3 with TRBJ1-1; tentatively, D is TRBD1 (6 bases). Looked up from germline, CDR1 is SGHTA and CDR2 is FQGTGA. V was clipped by 5 bases and J by 7 bases, with 14 bases between them. The CDR3 runs 13 residues. The CDR3 spells CASSPRGRDEAFF. The CDR3 nucleotides are TGTGCCAGCAGCCCTCGGGGGCGGGATGAAGCTTTCTTT.

This sequence joins TRBV6-6 and TRBJ2-7; D is perhaps TRBD1 or TRBD2 (5 bases each). The V end was cut by 10 bases, the J end by 3 bases, with 22 bases between. CDR3 size: 15 residues. The germline CDR1 and CDR2 sequences are MNHNY and SVGAGI (reference sequence). CDR3: CANSRRGHEDYEQYF. The CDR3 nucleotides are TGTGCCAACAGCCGACGGGGCCACGAGGACTACGAGCAGTACTTC.

The chain is built from TRBV7-9 and TRBJ1-5; D might be TRBD1 (6 bases). Germline lookup yields CDR1 SEHNR and CDR2 FQNEAQ (reference sequence). V was pared by 4 bases and J by 5 bases, with 12 bases between. The CDR3 is made up of 14 amino acids. The DNA of the CDR3 is TGTGCCAGCAGCTCTTGGACAGACCATCAGCCCCAGCATTTT. Its protein is CASSSWTDHQPQHF.

The chain uses TRBV30 and TRBJ2-5; D is unclear. The CDR3 sequence is 11 residues long. Trimming removed 0 bases from V and 4 bases from J, with 3 bases in between. Germline CDR1 reads GTSNPN; CDR2 reads SVGIG (reference sequence). The CDR3 sequence: CAWSVLETQYF. In nucleotides, the CDR3 is TGTGCCTGGAGTGTCCTAGAGACCCAGTACTTC.

The CDR3 here is CASSLSRRGTAYSQETQYF. The CDR3 DNA is TGTGCCAGCAGCTTGTCAAGAAGGGGAACAGCTTATTCCCAAGAGACCCAGTACTTC. The rearrangement joins TRBV7-6 to TRBJ2-5; TRBD1 is a possible D gene (5 bases). V lost 3 bases and J lost 1, with 24 bases in between. Germline V CDR1 and CDR2: SGHVS, FNYEAQ. The CDR3 runs to 19 residues.

This clone was counted once. The chain employs TRBV5-5 and TRBJ2-3; D is perhaps TRBD2 (5 bases). The CDR3 sequence is 14 residues long. The V end was cut by 7 bases, the J end by 3 bases, with 15 bases between. Germline V lookup: CDR1 SGHKS, CDR2 YYEKEE (reference sequence). The CDR3 region is CASGRAGGTDTQYF. As DNA, the CDR3 is TGTGCCAGCGGACGGGCGGGTGGAACAGATACGCAGTATTTT. Looking up the rest from reference TRBV5-5 and TRBJ2-3 gives the full variable domain: DAGVTQSPTHLIKTRGQQVTLRCSPISGHKSVSWYQQVLGQGPQFIFQYYEKEERGRGNFPDRFSARQFPNYSSELNVNALLLGDSALYLCASGRAGGTDTQYFGPGTRLTVL.